One and the same sample provided the 27 T cell receptor beta chains below, sequenced in a study of T-cell memory formation after mild COVID-19. Via MiXCR, TCRdb re-called the 5' RACE reads, giving one row per CDR3 protein. The profile shows roughly 350,000 distinct CDR3 sequences, roughly 21% of them singletons. Sequenced material: PBMCs or a T cell subset sorted from them (not recorded which). The receptors here all came from an adult woman who had mild COVID-19 (a few samples of this study predate the infection). Cell type and time point are not known.

The CDR3: CAISPRLAGVGETQYF. Written as DNA, the CDR3 is TGTGCCATCAGCCCACGACTAGCGGGAGTGGGCGAGACCCAGTACTTC. This chain uses TRBV10-3 with TRBJ2-5, with 12 bases that match TRBD2. V shed 6 bases and J 5 bases; nucleotides not matched to a gene: 10. CDR3 size: 16 residues. Germline CDR1 reads ENHRY; CDR2 reads SYGVKD.

This clonotype has more than one count but fewer than ten. The rearrangement links TRBV20-1 to TRBJ2-5; 12 bases match TRBD2. The CDR3 runs to 14 residues. CDR1 and CDR2 (germline): DFQATT, SNEGSKA (reference sequence). The V and J ends lost 5 bases and 5 bases, in that order; junction bases with no gene match: 6. This CDR3 is CSASSGGAFETQYF. The CDR3 nucleotides read TGCAGTGCTTCTAGCGGGGGGGCCTTTGAGACCCAGTACTTC.

The J gene is TRBJ1-2, the V gene TRBV18; tentative D call: TRBD1 (6 bases). Germline V gene sequence: CDR1 KGHSH, CDR2 LQKENI. V lost 3 bases and J lost 0, with 11 bases in between. This CDR3 is built from 15 residues. In DNA form, the CDR3 reads TGTGCCAGCTCACCCCGGACAGACGCTAACTATGGCTACACCTTC. Its protein product is CASSPRTDANYGYTF. The full variable domain, rest sourced from reference TRBV18 and TRBJ1-2, is NAGVMQNPRHLVRRRGQEARLRCSPMKGHSHVYWYRQLPEEGLKFMVYLQKENIIDESGMPKERFSAEFPKEGPSILRIQQVVRGDSAAYFCASSPRTDANYGYTFGSGTRLTVV.

This clonotype was detected only a few times. The CDR3 nucleotides read TGCGCCAGCAGCCAGACCGGGACAGGGGTCACTGAAGCTTTCTTT. This sequence encodes CASSQTGTGVTEAFF. The chain recombines TRBV4-1 with TRBJ1-1, with 10 bases identical to TRBD1. Germline CDR1 is MGHRA and CDR2 is YSYEKL. The trim removed 3 bases at V and 4 bases at J, leaving 5 bases unmatched. The CDR3 consists of 15 residues.

This clonotype has only a few counts. The chain is built from TRBV2 and TRBJ2-7; 7 bases match TRBD2. J was trimmed by 4 bases and V by 8 bases; bases with no gene match: 5. The CDR3 contains 12 residues. In germline, CDR1 is SNHLY, CDR2 FYNNEI. CDR3 sequence reads: CASDPGGYEQYF. The CDR3 DNA follows: TGTGCCAGCGACCCCGGGGGGTACGAGCAGTACTTC.

V and J are TRBV15 and TRBJ2-7, with D perhaps TRBD1 or TRBD2 (5 bases each). V lost 5 bases and J 0 bases, leaving 14 bases between the germline ends. CDR3 length: 15 residues. Germline V gene sequence: CDR1 LNHNV, CDR2 YYDKDF (reference sequence). CDR3 DNA: TGTGCCACCAGCCTCTTCCGGGACGTCTCCTACGAGCAGTACTTC. Its protein product is CATSLFRDVSYEQYF.

J is TRBJ1-1 and V is TRBV6-2 or TRBV6-3, with D maybe TRBD1 (6 bases). Germline values: CDR1 MNHEY, CDR2 SVGEGT. V gave up 1 base and J gave up 1 base, with 10 bases separating them. The CDR3 is 15 residues long. This CDR3 is CASSYYRDRNTEAFF. The CDR3 DNA reads as TGTGCCAGCAGTTACTACAGGGACCGGAACACTGAAGCTTTCTTT.

V and J are TRBV5-6 and TRBJ1-2; TRBD1 agrees at 7 bases. Germline CDR1 SGHDT, CDR2 YYEEEE. With 1 base clipped from V and 4 bases from J, the junction kept 13 bases outside the gene matches. CDR3 length: 17 amino acids. DNA of the CDR3: TGTGCCAGCAGCTTGCCCTCGCCGGGACAGCGCATCTATGGCTACACCTTC. Translation: CASSLPSPGQRIYGYTF. Variable domain in full (rest from reference TRBV5-6 and TRBJ1-2): DAGVTQSPTHLIKTRGQQVTLRCSPKSGHDTVSWYQQALGQGPQFIFQYYEEEERQRGNFPDRFSGHQFPNYSSELNVNALLLGDSALYLCASSLPSPGQRIYGYTFGSGTRLTVV.

V and J are TRBV6-2 or TRBV6-3 and TRBJ2-7; perhaps TRBD1 as D (5 bases). This CDR3 contains 16 residues. The V end was cut by 2 bases, the J end by 7 bases, with 21 bases between. From germline, CDR1 is MNHEY and CDR2 SVGEGT. The CDR3, as DNA: TGTGCCAGCAGTTACCGACCCCACTCGACAGTCGGTGAGCAGTACTTC. Residues: CASSYRPHSTVGEQYF.

V usage is TRBV27 and J usage is TRBJ1-1; D gene uncertain. The V end lost 8 bases, the J end lost 4 bases, and 14 bases lay between the germline ends. There are 13 residues in the CDR3. Germline-derived CDR1 and CDR2 are MNHEY and SMNVEV (reference sequence). CDR3 nucleotide sequence: TGTGCCAGCGGCATCGGAGTTGGCACTGAAGCTTTCTTT. Its translation: CASGIGVGTEAFF.

V is TRBV10-3 and J is TRBJ2-3, with 8 bases fitting TRBD1. Germline V gene data show CDR1 as ENHRY and CDR2 as SYGVKD. The CDR3 length is 16 residues. J gave up 0 bases and V 4 bases, and 6 bases lay outside the gene matches. In DNA, the CDR3 is TGTGCCATCAGTGGCCCGGGACAGGCGAGCACAGATACGCAGTATTTT. Its protein product is CAISGPGQASTDTQYF.

The J gene is TRBJ1-1, the V gene TRBV10-3, with D possibly matching TRBD1 (6 bases). The CDR3 contains 13 residues. V was pared by 6 bases and J by 4 bases, with 12 bases between. Germline values: CDR1 ENHRY, CDR2 SYGVKD. The CDR3 DNA sequence: TGTGCCATCAGACCGGGGGGCGTCACTGAAGCTTTCTTT. Protein sequence: CAIRPGGVTEAFF.

Only a few counts were recorded for this clonotype. This chain uses TRBV4-1 with TRBJ2-7; possible D gene TRBD1, 6 bases. CDR3 length equals 14 residues. V was trimmed by 1 base and J by 2 bases, leaving 9 bases between them. Germline-derived CDR1 and CDR2 are MGHRA and YSYEKL. CDR3 sequence reads: CASSQGTVPYEQYF. Written as DNA, the CDR3 is TGCGCCAGCAGCCAAGGGACAGTTCCCTACGAGCAGTACTTC.

In this sample, this clonotype turned up a few times. This chain uses TRBV7-2 with TRBJ2-5; 7 bases map to TRBD2. Trimming at V came to 0 bases and at J to 2 bases, leaving 15 bases not matched to a gene. CDR1 SGHTA and CDR2 FQGNSA come from the germline V gene. The CDR3 has 19 amino acids. CDR3 sequence reads: CASSLATSLVAGVQETQYF. DNA of the CDR3: TGTGCCAGCAGCTTAGCGACTAGTTTAGTTGCGGGGGTACAAGAGACCCAGTACTTC.

The table lists this clonotype with a few counts. The chain has TRBV6-5 and TRBJ2-6, with D unresolved. V lost 6 bases and J 1 base, leaving 4 bases between the germline ends. In germline, CDR1 is MNHEY, CDR2 SVGAGI. The CDR3 totals 13 residues. CDR3 sequence: CASRLSGANVLTF. In DNA form, the CDR3 reads TGTGCCAGCAGACTTTCTGGGGCCAACGTCCTGACTTTC.

CDR3 in amino acids: CASSLVRGGSTEAFF. CDR3 bases: TGCGCCAGCAGCTTGGTTCGGGGGGGATCGACTGAAGCTTTCTTT. The V gene is TRBV5-1, the J gene TRBJ1-1, with D possibly matching TRBD1 (5 bases). The V gene lost 0 bases and the J gene lost 5 bases, with 14 bases spanning the gap. This CDR3 spans 15 amino acids. Germline lookup yields CDR1 SGHRS and CDR2 YFSETQ.

This clonotype was observed a handful of times. This chain uses TRBV29-1 with TRBJ1-1; D remains ambiguous. This CDR3 has 12 amino acids. Per germline, CDR1 SQVTM and CDR2 ANQGSEA. V was clipped by 4 bases and J by 2 bases, with 8 bases between them. CDR3 region: CSVGGKNTEAFF. The CDR3 DNA reads as TGCAGCGTTGGTGGTAAAAACACTGAAGCTTTCTTT.

This clonotype was seen a handful of times. The rearrangement joins TRBV12-3 or TRBV12-4 to TRBJ1-1; TRBD1 might be the D (6 bases). CDR3 length: 13 residues. The V end was cut by 3 bases, the J end by 8 bases, with 13 bases between. Here the CDR3 DNA reads TGTGCCAGCAGTTTGAGGGGGGGTTTGGAAGCTTTCTTT. Translation: CASSLRGGLEAFF.

The V and J genes are TRBV12-3 or TRBV12-4 and TRBJ1-2; weak D call: TRBD1 (5 bases). Trimming took off 7 bases at V and 4 bases at J, with 16 bases between the two ends. There are 14 residues in the CDR3. The CDR3 protein is CASTTLSGTYGYTF. The DNA for the CDR3 is TGTGCCAGCACCACACTTTCAGGGACCTATGGCTACACCTTC.

This clonotype showed up many times. The CDR3 DNA reads as TGCGCCAGCAGCCATACACAGGGGCCCTACAATGAGCAGTTCTTC. This codes for CASSHTQGPYNEQFF. This chain joins TRBV4-1 and TRBJ2-1; TRBD1 matches at 7 bases. Germline CDR1 reads MGHRA; CDR2 reads YSYEKL. This CDR3 has 15 amino acids. Trimming took 3 bases from V and 2 from J; bases not matched to a gene: 4.

The chain has TRBV7-3 and TRBJ2-3, with D uncertain. V lost 2 bases, J lost 3 bases, and 18 bases lay in between. Germline CDR1 SGHTA, CDR2 FQGTGA. The CDR3 runs to 17 residues. The CDR3 spells CASSLGPPGSGTDTQYF. The CDR3 DNA reads as TGTGCCAGCAGCTTAGGCCCCCCGGGCTCTGGTACAGATACGCAGTATTTT.

In this sample, this clonotype turned up a few times. The V and J genes are TRBV3-1 and TRBJ2-7, with no clear D. Trimming removed 4 bases from V and 1 base from J, with 11 bases in between. The CDR3 contains 14 residues. The V gene's germline CDR1 is LGHDT and CDR2 YNNKEL (reference sequence). In DNA, the CDR3 is TGTGCCAGCAGCCCCGTATATTCATCCTACGAGCAGTACTTC. Protein: CASSPVYSSYEQYF.

A word on this clonotype: This CDR3 fails to terminate in the conserved phenylalanine or tryptophan, so it likely reflects a read error. The limits of the CDR3 on the DNA are not certain, so only TCRdb's listed CDR3 is given. The chain combines TRBV7-2 with TRBJ2-7; TRBD1, the table's D call, lacks a check against the DNA. Per germline, CDR1 SGHTA and CDR2 FQGNSA. The CDR3 is 13 amino acids in total, end residues counted. CDR3 in amino acids: CASSRARMGPQVL.

V usage is TRBV7-9 and J usage is TRBJ2-5, with D possibly TRBD2 on 5 matching bases. Trimming cost V 4 bases and J 1 base, with 13 bases left between them. This CDR3 region has 15 residues. Per germline, CDR1 SEHNR and CDR2 FQNEAQ (reference sequence). The CDR3 DNA follows: TGTGCCAGCAGCTCACTAGTCGCGTTCCAAGAGACCCAGTACTTC. Translating gives CASSSLVAFQETQYF.

The J gene is TRBJ1-6, the V gene TRBV20-1, with D uncertain. Per the germline V gene, CDR1 is DFQATT and CDR2 is SNEGSKA (reference sequence). V was pared by 1 base and J by 1 base, with 11 bases between. The CDR3 contains 16 residues. This CDR3 is CSARGSPGSYNSPLHF. CDR3 nucleotide sequence: TGCAGTGCTAGAGGGTCACCGGGTTCCTATAATTCACCCCTCCACTTT.

This clonotype has just a few counts. The V call is TRBV27, the J call TRBJ2-1; D remains ambiguous. The V and J ends lost 7 bases and 9 bases respectively, with 13 bases between them. The CDR3 runs 12 residues. From germline, CDR1 is MNHEY and CDR2 SMNVEV (reference sequence). CDR3 bases: TGTGCCAGCACGGCCATGACTGCTGAGCAGTTCTTC. This codes for CASTAMTAEQFF.

This clonotype came up a few times. The chain links TRBV4-1 to TRBJ1-4; no clear D gene. The CDR3 is made up of 16 amino acids. The V and J ends lost 1 base and 4 bases respectively, with 13 bases between them. The V gene's germline CDR1 is MGHRA and CDR2 YSYEKL. The CDR3 region has the DNA TGCGCCAGCAGCCAAGGGTGGATCCGAGATAATGAAAAACTGTTTTTT. It is translated as CASSQGWIRDNEKLFF.